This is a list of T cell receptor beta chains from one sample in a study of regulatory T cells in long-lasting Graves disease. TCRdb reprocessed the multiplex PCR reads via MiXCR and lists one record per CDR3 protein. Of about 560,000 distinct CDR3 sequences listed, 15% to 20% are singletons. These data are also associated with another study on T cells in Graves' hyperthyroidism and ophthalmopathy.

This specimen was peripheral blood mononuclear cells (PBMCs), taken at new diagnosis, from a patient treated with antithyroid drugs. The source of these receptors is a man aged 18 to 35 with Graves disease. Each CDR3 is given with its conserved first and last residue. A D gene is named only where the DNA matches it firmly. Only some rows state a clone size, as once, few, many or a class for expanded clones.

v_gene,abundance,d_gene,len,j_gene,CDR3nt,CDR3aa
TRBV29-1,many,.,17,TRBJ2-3,TGCAGCGGTTTAAACTGGGACCGGAAACCTAGCACAGATACGCAGTATTTT,CSGLNWDRKPSTDTQYF
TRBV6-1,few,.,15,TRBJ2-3,TGTGCCAGCAGTGAAGGGACAGTCAGCACAGATACGCAGTATTTT,CASSEGTVSTDTQYF
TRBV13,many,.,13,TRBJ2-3,TGTGCCAGCAGCTTTATCCACACAGATACGCAGTATTTT,CASSFIHTDTQYF
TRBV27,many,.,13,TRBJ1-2,TGTGCCAGCAGTTTACACTCCCATTGGGGCTACACCTTC,CASSLHSHWGYTF
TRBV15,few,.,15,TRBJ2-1,TGTGCCACCAGCGGGGAACGGGGCCAACTCAATGAGCAGTTCTTC,CATSGERGQLNEQFF
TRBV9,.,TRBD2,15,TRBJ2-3,TGTGCCAGCAGCGAACTAGCGGCTAGCACAGATACGCAGTATTTT,CASSELAASTDTQYF
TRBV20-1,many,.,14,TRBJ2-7,TGCAGTGCTAGAGATCGTAAGGGGATCTACGAGCAGTACTTC,CSARDRKGIYEQYF
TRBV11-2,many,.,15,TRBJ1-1,TGTGCCAGCAGCTTAGACGGAGTATCGAACACTGAAGCTTTCTTT,CASSLDGVSNTEAFF
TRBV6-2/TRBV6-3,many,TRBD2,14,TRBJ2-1,TGTGCCAGCAGTCGGACTAGCGAGTACAATGAGCAGTTCTTC,CASSRTSEYNEQFF
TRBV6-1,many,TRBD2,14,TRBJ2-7,TGTGCCAGCAGCAGTCTATTGAGGGAGGGCGGGCAGTACTTC,CASSSLLREGGQYF
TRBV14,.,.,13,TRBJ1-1,TGTGCCAGCAGCCAAGTGACCAACGGAAGGGCTTTCTTT,CASSQVTNGRAFF
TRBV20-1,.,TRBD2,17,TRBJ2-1,TGCAGTGCTAGAGATCGTCTGTCTAGCGGGAGGGCCAATGAGCAGTTCTTC,CSARDRLSSGRANEQFF
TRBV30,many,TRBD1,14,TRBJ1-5,TGTGCCTGGAGCGGGGGACAGGGCAATCAGCCCCAGCATTTT,CAWSGGQGNQPQHF
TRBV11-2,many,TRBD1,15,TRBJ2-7,TGTGCCAGCAGCTCAATCGACAGGGTAGTGTACGAGCAGTACTTC,CASSSIDRVVYEQYF
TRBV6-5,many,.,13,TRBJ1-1,TGTGCCAGCAGTTCGTCCGCAGGGGCTGAAGCTTTCTTT,CASSSSAGAEAFF
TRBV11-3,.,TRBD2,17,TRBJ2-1,TGTGCCAGCAGCTTAGCTACGACTAGCGGAACTTACAATGAGCAGTTCTTC,CASSLATTSGTYNEQFF
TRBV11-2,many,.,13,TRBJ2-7,TGTGCCAGCAGCTTAGATAATGGGCACGAGCAGTACTTC,CASSLDNGHEQYF
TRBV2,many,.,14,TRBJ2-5,TGTGCCAGCAGTGAATGGGCGTATAGGGAGACCCAGTACTTC,CASSEWAYRETQYF
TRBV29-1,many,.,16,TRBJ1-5,TGCAGCGTTGAAGACGGGGGGCAGTATAGCAATCAGCCCCAGCATTTT,CSVEDGGQYSNQPQHF
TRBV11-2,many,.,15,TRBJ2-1,TGTGCCAGCAGTCGGCCGGGACGCACTAGGAATGAGCAGTTCTTC,CASSRPGRTRNEQFF
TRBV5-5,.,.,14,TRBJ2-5,TGTGCCAGCAGCCCCTCGGGTAACAAAGAGACCCAGTACTTC,CASSPSGNKETQYF
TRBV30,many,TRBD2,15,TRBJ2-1,TGTGCCTGGTATACTAGCGGGAGGTCCCTCAATGAGCAGTTCTTC,CAWYTSGRSLNEQFF
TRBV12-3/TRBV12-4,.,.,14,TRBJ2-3,TGTGCCAGCTATAAAATCGGGTCCACAGATACGCAGTATTTT,CASYKIGSTDTQYF
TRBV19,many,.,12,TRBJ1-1,TGTGCCAGTAGTATAATTGGGGCGGAAGCTTTCTTT,CASSIIGAEAFF
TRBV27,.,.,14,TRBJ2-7,TGTGCCAGCGCCCCAGGGACCCAGTTCGGCCGGCAGTACTTC,CASAPGTQFGRQYF
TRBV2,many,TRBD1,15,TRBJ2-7,TGTGCCAGCAGTGCTGGACAGGGGATCTTTTACGAGCAGTACTTC,CASSAGQGIFYEQYF
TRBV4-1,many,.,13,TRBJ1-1,TGCGCCAGCAGCCAAGAGCGAAGCACTGAAGCTTTCTTT,CASSQERSTEAFF